The T cell receptor (beta chain) described here comes from a study of cytomegalovirus exposure and HLA in healthy donors. Clones were sequenced by immunoSEQ multiplex PCR, and TCRdb holds only the in-frame ones, with some missing. The profile shows over 150,000 clones, more than 70% of them singletons. Study results and caveats: Cytomegalovirus-associated status was assigned to 150 to 200 TCR beta chains. In a later analysis, first-cohort TCR clusters were found to tend to co-occur in the approximately 110 validation repertoires.

The donors were in the approximately 120-subject validation cohort, distinct from the approximately 700-subject first cohort. Comment on this clone: The antigen is unknown.

The germline V and J ends were trimmed by 4 bases and 3 bases, with 14 bases remaining between them. In germline, CDR1 is MDHEN, CDR2 SYDVKM. This CDR3 is 15 amino acids long. This sequence originates from a human donor in good health. The chain joins TRBV28 to TRBJ2-3; TRBD1 might be the D (6 bases). Sequencing input: PBMCs. Written as DNA, the CDR3 is TGTGCCAGCAGTTCCAGGGGTAGTAGGACAGATACGCAGTATTTT. Its translation is CASSSRGSRTDTQYF.